The sequence of this T cell receptor (beta chain) was determined in a study of spatial heterogeneity in lung cancer (dated by TCRdb to between 2018 and 2021). As for the study more broadly: Beta-chain transcripts were consistently detected in greater numbers than alpha-chain transcripts, which likely reflected higher beta-chain transcript abundance. In the raw uncorrected reads, each unique combination of TCR and UMI appeared more than ten times on average. At surgery, hundreds of tumor regions, roughly 63 matched nontumor lung samples and 45 to 60 PBMC samples were TCR-sequenced for both alpha and beta chains. TCR alpha and beta repertoires were quantitatively compared across multiple tumor regions, matched nontumor lung and blood in non-small cell lung cancer. Nonsynonymous mutation counts, determined by whole-exome sequencing of tumor tissue, were related to TCR repertoire features.

The study at large found these results: Additional single-cell paired TCR alpha and beta sequencing was considered necessary to confirm, at a functional level, the hypothesis that regional TCRs recognize regional mutations. Ubiquitous expanded tumor TCRs were found in blood more often at tumor resection than at routine follow-up.

This clonotype was detected many times. Its antigen specificity is not known. The sample holds no much larger clone one base away, and base qualities are not on file. The time point tag for this specimen amounts to: sample taken at primary tumor resection. For TCR sequencing, whole RNA was extracted from tumor and nontumor lung tissue, or from cryopreserved PBMC samples, and no cell sorting was done. Samples were obtained from approximately 76 patients with early-stage, untreated non-small cell lung cancer from the lung TRACERx cohort. Only patients for whom sufficient RNA was available from at least two tumor regions were selected for TCR sequencing. The CDR3 runs 12 residues from the cysteine to the phenylalanine. Only the CDR3 portion is preserved as DNA: 36 bases, with reading frame beginning at the first base. Cut back by 1 base and 13 bases, the V and J ends lie 10 bases apart. To prepare the library, 5' RACE was applied. The run used a NextSeq 500. The TCR library protocol attached a unique molecular identifier to each TCR cDNA molecule to allow correction of PCR and sequencing errors. Per the authors' processing: TCR identification, UMI-based error correction and CDR3 extraction were all carried out with Decombinator tools. Expanded TCRs were defined as those above a frequency of 2 per 1,000, corresponding to the top 1% of the tumor frequency distribution. Renyi diversity was computed with the R vegan package after each repertoire had been subsampled 100 times to 5,000 TCRs. CDR3 similarity networks were constructed using string-kernel similarity of amino acid triplets, with links drawn between CDR3s whose pairwise similarity was above 0.82. Clones were called with MiXCR by TCRdb after fastp trimmed the public reads at Q25, and only in-frame beta chains were retained. Duplicate CDR3 protein sequences are folded into a single record with the most common DNA and genes. The V and J calls were determined by TCRdb, not by the authors. The sample records tens of thousands of distinct CDR3 sequences, 10% to 15% of which are singletons. Approximately 39% of the sample rests with the top ten.

Sequenced here: PBMCs, sampled at surgery. Recombination linked TRBV12-3 or TRBV12-4 to TRBJ2-2; no D gene can be assigned with confidence. The origin of this receptor is a male donor with early-stage non-small cell lung cancer. In nucleotide form, the sequence is TGTGCCAGCAGTTTAGAGGGTTCGGCGCTGTTTTTT. It specifies CASSLEGSALFF.